The present TCR beta chain was sequenced within a study of response to subunit inactivated influenza vaccine. TCRdb analysed the RT-PCR reads with MiXCR anew, one entry per CDR3 protein. Found here are about 540,000 distinct CDR3 sequences, roughly 25% of them singletons; the top ten hold 2.5% to 3%. These data are also associated with another study on T cells expressing NK-cell markers. Per that paper: A 5'RACE template switching approach incorporating UMIs was used to make TCR beta cDNA. Underlying the TCR beta repertoires were sorted CD3+CD56+NKG2C+, CD3+CD56+NKG2C- and CD3+CD56-NKG2C+ T cells. One of eight sequenced donors was HCMV-seronegative; the other seven were seropositive. In roughly six donors, dominant CD3+CD56+NKG2C+ clonotypes ranked among the top 10 CD8+ clonotypes. Expanded clones of NKG2C+ T cells had an unclear HCMV specificity.

This clonotype was obtained from a man aged 50-59 years who received an inactivated influenza vaccine. The input for sequencing was CD4+ T cells sorted from PBMCs, taken 11 to 12 days after vaccination.

CDR3 sequence (DNA): TGCAGTGCAGCGGGACTAGCGGGAGGAGGGGAGACCCAGTACTTC. This encodes CSAAGLAGGGETQYF. The chain is built from TRBV20-1 and TRBJ2-5; TRBD2 agrees at 15 bases. The CDR3 extends over 15 amino acids. Looked up from germline, CDR1 is DFQATT and CDR2 is SNEGSKA (reference sequence). Trimming at V came to 6 bases and at J to 5 bases, leaving 7 bases not matched to a gene.